These 9 T cell receptor beta chains were all obtained from the same sample, sequenced in a study of T cell responses to AZD1222 COVID-19 vaccine. Sequencing was performed with immunoSEQ multiplex PCR; in TCRdb, only in-frame clones are kept and a portion is missing. The table shows about 120,000 clones, with roughly 89% occurring only once. The sample here was peripheral blood, taken on day 0 of AZD1222 vaccination. Receptors were obtained from an adult in good health.

The V and J genes are TRBV4-3 and TRBJ2-1, with 8 bases fitting TRBD2. With 1 base clipped from V and 0 bases from J, the junction kept 20 bases outside the gene matches. In germline, CDR1 is LGHNA, CDR2 YSLEER. The length of the CDR3 is 22 residues. CDR3: CASSQVSKPSGSPLRSYNEQFF. CDR3 bases: TGCGCCAGCAGCCAAGTCTCTAAGCCAAGCGGGAGCCCCCTGCGCTCCTACAATGAGCAGTTCTTC.

On this clone itself: The junction differs from germline at one of its ends, possibly a read error. The rearrangement joins TRBV5-6 to TRBJ2-3, with TRBD2 identical over 13 bases. The CDR3 is 16 residues long. Germline V gene lookup returns CDR1 SGHDT and CDR2 YYEEEE. DNA of the CDR3: TGTGCCAGCAGGTTGGGACTAGCGGGGTTCACAGATACGCAGTATTTT. This sequence encodes CASRLGLAGFTDTQYF.

The chain is built from TRBV3-1 (or the pseudogene TRBV3-2) and TRBJ2-7; D not certain. V lost 6 bases to trimming and J lost 0 bases, with 12 bases between them. Germline CDR1 and CDR2: LGHDT and YNNKEL (reference sequence). This CDR3 is 14 amino acids long. The CDR3 DNA reads TGTGCCAGCAGTCGTTACAGCCCCTCCTACGAGCAGTACTTC. This encodes CASSRYSPSYEQYF.

V is TRBV19 and J is TRBJ2-1, with TRBD2 matching 13 bases. The junction had 6 bases not matched to a gene; V was cut back by 7 bases and J by 6 bases. The CDR3 has 15 residues. CDR1 is LNHDA, CDR2 SQIVND, per germline (reference sequence). The CDR3 spells CASTTGTSGINEQFF. CDR3 nucleotides: TGTGCCAGTACTACCGGGACTAGCGGGATCAATGAGCAGTTCTTC.

V is TRBV2 and J is TRBJ1-2; D ambiguous. There are 13 residues in the CDR3. The germline CDR1 and CDR2 sequences are SNHLY and FYNNEI. V lost 6 bases and J lost 1, with 9 bases in between. CDR3 DNA: TGTGCCAGCAGCGCAGAGGATAACTATGGCTACACCTTC. Its protein product is CASSAEDNYGYTF.

The chain has TRBV29-1 and TRBJ2-7, with 11 bases identical to TRBD2. Germline V gene sequence: CDR1 SQVTM, CDR2 ANQGSEA. The length of the CDR3 is 13 residues. J was trimmed by 7 bases and V by 2 bases; bases with no gene match: 4. Here the CDR3 DNA reads TGCAGCGTTGAATCGGCTAGCGGGAGGGAGCAGTACTTC. It is translated as CSVESASGREQYF.

This chain joins TRBV20-1 and TRBJ2-1; 10 bases line up with TRBD2. V lost 3 bases to trimming and J lost 8 bases; unmatched junction nucleotides: 10. The CDR3 is made up of 15 amino acids. CDR1 and CDR2 (germline): DFQATT, SNEGSKA (reference sequence). The CDR3 here is CSASRPSGSSHEQFF. The CDR3 nucleotides are TGCAGTGCTAGTCGGCCTAGCGGGAGTAGTCATGAGCAGTTCTTC.

This clone came up once. This sequence joins TRBV7-9 and TRBJ2-5; D may be TRBD2 (5 bases). V was cut by 3 bases and J by 5 bases, with 22 bases left in between. This CDR3 region has 17 residues. The germline gives CDR1 SEHNR, CDR2 FQNEAQ (reference sequence). Here the CDR3 DNA reads TGTGCCAGCAGCTTTTTAAGTGGGAGAGTAGGGTCGGAGACCCAGTACTTC. It translates to CASSFLSGRVGSETQYF.

In nucleotides, the CDR3 is TGTGCCAGCTCACCACCCGGACAGGGGAGATCTGGAAACACCATATATTTT. It yields the protein CASSPPGQGRSGNTIYF. The rearrangement uses TRBV18 and TRBJ1-3; TRBD1 agrees at 9 bases. Trimming cost V 0 bases and J 1 base; bases outside gene matches: 4. This CDR3 region has 17 residues. Germline loops: CDR1 KGHSH, CDR2 LQKENI. The full variable domain, in which reference TRBV18 and TRBJ1-3 provide the parts outside the CDR3, is NAGVMQNPRHLVRRRGQEARLRCSPMKGHSHVYWYRQLPEEGLKFMVYLQKENIIDESGMPKERFSAEFPKEGPSILRIQQVVRGDSAAYFCASSPPGQGRSGNTIYFGEGSWLTVV.